This TCR beta chain was captured by sequencing in a study of identical twins (dated by TCRdb to about 2016). At the level of the whole study: To test whether fetal clonotypes persist, this study deep-sequenced TCR alpha and beta repertoires from monozygotic twins, from unrelated adults of various ages, and from cord blood. To rule out contamination, the twin experiments were replicated at different times with different library preparation protocols. Study-wide conclusions, independent of this receptor: Out-of-frame TCR alpha sequences shared between twins showed an excess of low generation-probability sequences compared with coincidental sharing between unrelated individuals. Out-of-frame TCR alpha sharing in monozygotic twins was systematically underestimated by recombination models, whereas sharing between unrelated individuals was in agreement with the recombination models. In beta out-of-frame sequences, excess twin sharing was weaker, because having fewer shared sequences lowered the signal-to-noise ratio. Fewer insertions were carried by abundant cord blood beta clonotypes, a similar but weaker trend appeared in young adult naive repertoires, and no such trend appeared in memory repertoires. Because the same donors could not be followed over many years, the conclusions relied on cross-sectional statistical analysis. Zero-insertion analyses could be partly confounded by invariant T cells such as MAIT and iNKT, though diverse VJ usage argued against such confounding for most clonotypes.

The CDR3 numbers 14 residues from cysteine through phenylalanine. The read is trimmed to its CDR3 DNA, 42 bases read in frame from base 1. The germline V gene specifies MRHNA as CDR1 and SNTAGT as CDR2. At the junction V is shortened by 2 bases and J by 9 bases; bases outside the gene matches: 7. This clonotype was recorded at least ten times. Which antigen it targets is not known. Per-base quality was not reported, and no clone a single base away is much larger than it. Only healthy Caucasian donors were included. Three pairs of female monozygotic twins, all aged 18 to 29 years, made up the twin cohort. CD4+ and CD8+ T cell populations were isolated with positive isolation kits from Invitrogen. Library preparation employed 5' RACE. These reads were obtained on an Illumina HiSeq 2000. Template switching added a universal primer binding site, and the final cDNA carried a unique molecular identifier that allowed TCR cDNA molecules to be counted accurately. Specific primers in the conserved constant-segment region were used to synthesize first-strand cDNA for the TCR alpha and beta chains. Each cDNA library was double barcoded, with a SMART-Mk sample barcode plus Illumina barcodes, to control for contamination. TruSeq adapter sequences along with Illumina sample barcodes were introduced in two successive PCR steps. The TCR alpha and beta cDNA libraries were sequenced on the Illumina HiSeq platform using custom primers. In the source study's methods: MiGEC was used to process raw reads and extract unique molecular identifiers, and MiXCR was used to find CDR3 positions. For each individual, recombination models were inferred using an EM algorithm with the repgenHMM and IGoR tools. Shared clonotype analysis was performed with the tcR package in R, normalizing sharing by the product of cloneset sizes. To study raw recombination free of thymic and clonal selection effects, out-of-frame nonproductive sequences were analyzed. TCRdb reanalyzed the raw reads on its own, using fastp at Q25 for trimming and MiXCR for clone calling, and kept in-frame beta chains. Merged by CDR3 protein, the rows form single entries marked with the most common genes and DNA. TCRdb, not the authors, supplied the V and J calls. The sample records 200,000 to 250,000 distinct CDR3 sequences, 7.5% of which are singletons. The ten largest clones take up under 6% of the sample.

The data also belong to a second study, concerning yellow fever vaccine responses in identical twins. As that second study puts it: According to the authors, in identical twins the way T cells responded to vaccination appeared partly convergent and partly personalized. In the study, vaccine-responding T cell clones were precisely tracked in identical twins.

The specimen was CD8+ T cells sorted from blood. The sequence joins TRBV6-4 to TRBJ2-1, with TRBD2 identical over 7 junction bases. This clonotype was obtained from a woman aged 18-29 years in good health. This receptor has the CDR3 CASSDGREPGEQFF. The bases are TGTGCCAGCAGTGACGGGCGGGAGCCCGGTGAGCAGTTCTTC.